These 28 T cell receptor beta chains originate from one sample sequenced in a study of PD-1 blockade in mismatch repair-deficient tumors. Only in-frame clones appear in the TCRdb table, and some are missing; sequencing was by immunoSEQ multiplex PCR. This sample has approximately 22,000 clones, with around four fifths found just once. This material consisted of peripheral blood, taken 2 weeks after starting pembrolizumab. The source of these receptors is an adult with mismatch repair-deficient cancer.

The rearrangement uses TRBV7-2 and TRBJ2-2; TRBD1 matches 9 bases. V shed 3 bases and J 7 bases; nucleotides not matched to a gene: 9. CDR3 length: 16 residues. Germline assignment: CDR1 SGHTA and CDR2 FQGNSA. In nucleotides, the CDR3 is TGTGCCAGCAGCTTGACCCCCGGGACAGGGCACGGGGAGCTGTTTTTT. This encodes CASSLTPGTGHGELFF. Full variable domain (outside the CDR3, taken from reference TRBV7-2 and TRBJ2-2): GAGVSQSPSNKVTEKGKDVELRCDPISGHTALYWYRQSLGQGLEFLIYFQGNSAPDKSGLPSDRFSAERTGGSVSTLTIQRTQQEDSAVYLCASSLTPGTGHGELFFGEGSRLTVL.

The chain recombines TRBV18 with TRBJ2-7; D is uncertain. The CDR3 runs 16 residues. Looked up from germline, CDR1 is KGHSH and CDR2 is LQKENI. Trimming took 2 bases from V and 1 from J, leaving 15 bases between them. This CDR3 is CASSPSRAVLSYEQYF. Here the CDR3 DNA reads TGTGCCAGCTCACCATCAAGGGCGGTCCTATCCTACGAGCAGTACTTC.

This clone is medium-sized. The J gene is TRBJ2-5, the V gene TRBV27; 10 bases match TRBD1. The CDR3 is 16 residues long. Germline CDR1 MNHEY, CDR2 SMNVEV (reference sequence). The junction had 5 bases not matched to a gene; V was cut back by 4 bases and J by 0 bases. The CDR3 loop is CASSSLGQGDQETQYF. Written as DNA, the CDR3 is TGTGCCAGCAGTTCCCTCGGACAGGGGGACCAAGAGACCCAGTACTTC.

This CDR3 is CASSGQGHYGYTF. The DNA for the CDR3 is TGTGCCAGCAGTGGACAGGGCCACTATGGCTACACCTTC. The rearrangement joins TRBV5-5 to TRBJ1-2; 8 positions agree with TRBD1. The CDR3 consists of 13 residues. In germline, CDR1 is SGHKS, CDR2 YYEKEE (reference sequence). The ends lost 5 bases at V and 3 bases at J; junction bases unmatched: 3. The entire variable domain, with the rest obtained from reference TRBV5-5 and TRBJ1-2, is as follows: DAGVTQSPTHLIKTRGQQVTLRCSPISGHKSVSWYQQVLGQGPQFIFQYYEKEERGRGNFPDRFSARQFPNYSSELNVNALLLGDSALYLCASSGQGHYGYTFGSGTRLTVV.

The chain links TRBV2 to TRBJ2-7, with 8 positions matching TRBD1. The germline gives CDR1 SNHLY, CDR2 FYNNEI. J was trimmed by 5 bases and V by 6 bases; bases with no gene match: 3. This CDR3 is 12 amino acids long. Written as DNA, the CDR3 is TGTGCCAGCAGCCAGGACAGGGACGAGCAGTACTTC. Amino acids: CASSQDRDEQYF.

This sequence joins TRBV19 and TRBJ2-5, with 15 bases lining up with TRBD2. The J call is doubtful: the DNA matches TRBJ2-7 better. The length of the CDR3 is 18 residues. Germline V gene lookup returns CDR1 LNHDA and CDR2 SQIVND (reference sequence). This CDR3 reads CATSPGLAGGTLDYEQYF. DNA for the CDR3: TGTGCCACCTCGCCGGGACTAGCGGGAGGAACACTGGATTACGAGCAGTACTTC.

Details on this clone: In the same sample, other DNA sequences code for this CDR3. The gene calls are TRBV5-1 and TRBJ2-5; D is ambiguous. Per germline, CDR1 SGHRS and CDR2 YFSETQ. The CDR3 covers 13 residues. V was shortened by 0 bases and J by 2 bases, with 5 bases between the two germline ends. CDR3 residues: CASSLGSQETQYF. In DNA form, the CDR3 reads TGCGCCAGCAGCTTGGGTTCTCAAGAGACCCAGTACTTC.

V gene TRBV10-3 combines with J gene TRBJ1-1; D gene uncertain. The CDR3 covers 14 residues. Looked up from germline, CDR1 is ENHRY and CDR2 is SYGVKD. V was trimmed by 1 base and J by 5 bases, leaving 11 bases between them. CDR3 region: CAISEYREKTEAFF. CDR3 coding DNA: TGTGCCATCAGTGAGTATAGGGAAAAAACTGAAGCTTTCTTT.

V usage is TRBV10-3 and J usage is TRBJ1-2, with unresolved D. Germline CDR1 and CDR2: ENHRY and SYGVKD. Between the trimmed V and J ends, which lost 7 bases and 6 bases, there was a span of 18 bases. The CDR3 spans 14 residues. The CDR3 bases are TGTGCCATCACGGGATCGGTCTTCTCTGATGGCTACACCTTC. Its translation: CAITGSVFSDGYTF.

The chain employs TRBV12-2 and TRBJ2-3; the tabulated D call, TRBD2, remains unverified against the DNA. TRBV12-2 is designated a pseudogene. The CDR3 is 19 amino acids. In DNA form, the CDR3 reads TGTGCAAGTCGCTCAAGCGACCCCACTAGCGGGGAGATCACAGATACGCAGTATTTT. Protein sequence: CASRSSDPTSGEITDTQYF.

The V and J genes are TRBV7-6 and TRBJ2-2; maybe TRBD2 (5 bases). The V and J ends lost 8 bases and 7 bases respectively, with 11 bases between them. Looked up from germline, CDR1 is SGHVS and CDR2 is FNYEAQ. The CDR3 covers 12 residues. The DNA of the CDR3 is TGTGCCAGCGGTAGAGGGTTCGGGGAGCTGTTTTTT. Translated: CASGRGFGELFF.

This chain links TRBV10-2 with TRBJ2-1; D might be TRBD2 (6 bases). Germline CDR1 is WSHSY and CDR2 is SAAADI. CDR3 length: 15 amino acids. V was pared by 7 bases and J by 6 bases, with 19 bases between. CDR3 in amino acids: CASNEQPTSPNEQFF. DNA for the CDR3: TGCGCCAGCAACGAGCAGCCGACTAGTCCCAATGAGCAGTTCTTC.

This sequence joins TRBV15 and TRBJ2-4; D may correspond to TRBD1 or TRBD2 (5 bases each). The germline CDR1 and CDR2 sequences are LNHNV and YYDKDF (reference sequence). This CDR3 comprises 15 residues. Trimming cost V 6 bases and J 0 bases, with 12 bases left between them. CDR3 bases: TGTGCCACCAGTAGGACACTAGGAGCCAAAAACATTCAGTACTTC. Amino acids: CATSRTLGAKNIQYF.

The chain combines TRBV19 with TRBJ1-5; tentative D call: TRBD1 (6 bases). The CDR3 contains 12 residues. The V gene's germline CDR1 is LNHDA and CDR2 SQIVND (reference sequence). V dropped 5 bases and J dropped 8 bases, with 10 bases sitting between them. In DNA form, the CDR3 reads TGTGCCAGTAGTGGGGGCGTAAAGCCCCAGCATTTT. Protein product: CASSGGVKPQHF.

The genes are TRBV7-2 and TRBJ2-3; weak D call: TRBD2 (6 bases). The V gene lost 7 bases and the J gene lost 6 bases, with 11 bases spanning the gap. From germline, CDR1 is SGHTA and CDR2 FQGNSA. The CDR3 is 12 amino acids. DNA of the CDR3: TGTGCCAGCACCCCCAGCGGGGATACGCAGTATTTT. Its protein is CASTPSGDTQYF.

The J gene is TRBJ2-2, the V gene TRBV4-1; no reliable D call. Trimming removed 5 bases at V and 4 bases at J, with 14 bases between. The germline V gene has CDR1 MGHRA and CDR2 YSYEKL. CDR3 length: 15 residues. CDR3 residues: CASSVSGRGTGELFF. CDR3 in DNA: TGCGCCAGCAGCGTCTCCGGTCGTGGCACCGGGGAGCTGTTTTTT.

This clone occurred once. This chain uses TRBV11-2 with TRBJ2-2; the match to TRBD1 covers 8 bases. This CDR3 has 16 amino acids. Trimming took 5 bases from V and 1 from J; bases not matched to a gene: 6. Germline V CDR1 and CDR2: SGHAT, FQNNGV. CDR3 sequence reads: CASSPLTGENTGELFF. CDR3 coding DNA: TGTGCCAGCAGCCCGCTGACAGGGGAGAACACCGGGGAGCTGTTTTTT.

The chain couples TRBV9 to TRBJ2-1; D may be TRBD2 (6 bases). The length of the CDR3 is 14 residues. The ends were cut back, 4 bases at V and 7 bases at J, with 15 bases in the middle. The V gene's germline CDR1 is SGDLS and CDR2 YYNGEE. The CDR3 region has the DNA TGTGCCAGCAGCTTAAACGCGGGAAGTAATGAGCAGTTCTTC. This codes for CASSLNAGSNEQFF.

The rearrangement links TRBV6-6 to TRBJ2-7; perhaps TRBD1 as D (5 bases). V was clipped by 2 bases and J by 2 bases, with 10 bases between them. Germline CDR1 reads MNHNY; CDR2 reads SVGAGI (reference sequence). CDR3 length equals 14 residues. This CDR3 is CASSYQGPPYEQYF. CDR3 nucleotides: TGTGCCAGCAGTTACCAGGGCCCCCCCTACGAGCAGTACTTC.

The chain links TRBV9 to TRBJ2-1; D tentatively fits TRBD1 or TRBD2 (6 bases each). Per germline, CDR1 SGDLS and CDR2 YYNGEE. V dropped 2 bases and J dropped 7 bases, with 19 bases sitting between them. The CDR3 spans 16 residues. The CDR3 sequence: CASSVTQTGGGNEQFF. CDR3 DNA: TGTGCCAGCAGCGTGACTCAAACCGGAGGGGGGAATGAGCAGTTCTTC.

The V gene is TRBV2, the J gene TRBJ2-7, with a tentative D call TRBD2 (6 bases). Germline V gives CDR1 SNHLY, CDR2 FYNNEI. Trimming removed 7 bases from V and 0 bases from J, with 16 bases in between. This CDR3 contains 15 residues. Here the CDR3 reads CASMPSVGRSYEQYF. The CDR3 DNA is TGTGCCAGCATGCCTAGCGTGGGGCGCTCCTACGAGCAGTACTTC.

The rearrangement links TRBV4-1 to TRBJ2-1; D is undetermined. The CDR3 covers 15 residues. Germline lookup yields CDR1 MGHRA and CDR2 YSYEKL. Deletions cut 2 bases from V and 5 bases from J, with 13 bases between. CDR3 protein: CASSQLTDGHNEQFF. CDR3 nucleotide sequence: TGCGCCAGCAGCCAACTCACTGACGGGCACAATGAGCAGTTCTTC.

CDR3 in DNA: TGTGCCAGTAGTTTAAGGGGCGACCCGGGTCCGACCTATGGCTACACCTTC. This gives the protein CASSLRGDPGPTYGYTF. This chain connects TRBV19 to TRBJ1-2; possible D gene TRBD1, 5 bases. Germline values: CDR1 LNHDA, CDR2 SQIVND (reference sequence). V was clipped by 5 bases and J by 4 bases, with 23 bases between them. This CDR3 has 17 amino acids.

The chain employs TRBV29-1 and TRBJ1-1; weak D call: TRBD1 (5 bases). Trimming removed 0 bases from V and 5 bases from J, with 25 bases in between. This CDR3 contains 18 residues. Germline V gene sequence: CDR1 SQVTM, CDR2 ANQGSEA. CDR3 loop: CSVEDIISRGPSITEAFF. CDR3 bases: TGCAGCGTTGAAGATATTATTAGTAGGGGCCCCTCAATAACTGAAGCTTTCTTT.

In its sample, this clone ranks as medium-sized (0.01 to 0.1%). The rearrangement joins TRBV4-1 to TRBJ2-7; D call uncertain. V was cut by 10 bases and J by 3 bases, with 7 bases left in between. This CDR3 is 10 amino acids long. Per germline, CDR1 MGHRA and CDR2 YSYEKL. DNA for the CDR3: TGCGCCACCAGAAACTACGAGCAGTACTTC. Translation gives CATRNYEQYF.

The chain joins TRBV27 to TRBJ2-1; the D is unclear. Germline CDR1 reads MNHEY; CDR2 reads SMNVEV (reference sequence). Between the trimmed V and J ends, which lost 0 bases and 5 bases, there was a span of 14 bases. The CDR3 covers 16 residues. CDR3 loop: CASSLSTGGAHNEQFF. The CDR3 nucleotides read TGTGCCAGCAGTTTATCGACCGGTGGCGCACACAATGAGCAGTTCTTC.

The chain is built from TRBV9 and TRBJ1-2, with TRBD1 identical over 8 bases. This CDR3 is built from 14 residues. Germline CDR1 is SGDLS and CDR2 is YYNGEE. Trimming took 4 bases from V and 4 from J; bases not matched to a gene: 6. The CDR3 loop reads CASSNTGGGYGYTF. CDR3 coding DNA: TGTGCCAGCAGCAACACAGGGGGAGGCTATGGCTACACCTTC.

The chain joins TRBV5-6 to TRBJ1-2; TRBD1 aligns across 7 bases. CDR3 size: 13 residues. Germline V gene lookup returns CDR1 SGHDT and CDR2 YYEEEE. Losses at the gene ends were 4 bases for V and 0 bases for J; bases not matched to a gene: 0. CDR3 DNA sequence: TGTGCCAGCAGCGGGACAGCTAACTATGGCTACACCTTC. Its translation is CASSGTANYGYTF.